What follows are 11 T cell receptor beta chains derived from one specimen sequenced in a study of blood T cell repertoires in COVID-19. Sequenced by immunoSEQ multiplex PCR; TCRdb stores in-frame clones only, minus some. The table records about 130,000 clones, about 70% of them present only once. The sequenced sample was peripheral blood. The receptors here all came from a man in his sixties with acute or convalescent COVID-19.

The chain uses TRBV4-1 and TRBJ1-1, with 7 positions matching TRBD1. The germline gives CDR1 MGHRA, CDR2 YSYEKL. CDR3 size: 16 residues. V lost 2 bases and J lost 1; bases outside the gene matches: 7. CDR3 amino acids: CASSQRPGQPNTEAFF. The CDR3 coding sequence is TGCGCCAGCAGCCAAAGACCGGGACAGCCGAACACTGAAGCTTTCTTT.

The CDR3 region is CASSGDRADLQPQHF. The CDR3 DNA reads TGTGCCAGCAGTGGGGACAGGGCCGATCTTCAGCCCCAGCATTTT. The chain couples TRBV7-9 to TRBJ1-5; 9 bases match TRBD1. Germline loops: CDR1 SEHNR, CDR2 FQNEAQ (reference sequence). CDR3 length: 15 amino acids. Unmatched junction bases numbered 9, after V lost 6 bases and J lost 6 bases. Together with reference TRBV7-9 and TRBJ1-5, the CDR3 gives the full variable domain: DTGVSQNPRHKITKRGQNVTFRCDPISEHNRLYWYRQTLGQGPEFLTYFQNEAQLEKSRLLSDRFSAERPKGSFSTLEIQRTEQGDSAMYLCASSGDRADLQPQHFGDGTRLSIL.

This clone is a singleton in its sample. This chain joins TRBV7-9 and TRBJ2-3; perhaps TRBD2 as D (5 bases). This CDR3 has 14 amino acids. V lost 3 bases to trimming and J lost 0 bases, with 7 bases between them. Looked up from germline, CDR1 is SEHNR and CDR2 is FQNEAQ (reference sequence). This chain's CDR3 is CASSLGVSTDTQYF. CDR3 DNA sequence: TGTGCCAGCAGCTTGGGAGTGAGCACAGATACGCAGTATTTT.

This sequence joins TRBV5-1 and TRBJ2-2, with D hard to call. The germline V gene has CDR1 SGHRS and CDR2 YFSETQ. This CDR3 contains 15 residues. Between the trimmed V and J ends, which lost 0 bases and 1 base, there was a span of 7 bases. The CDR3 loop reads CASSLGERNTGELFF. CDR3 DNA: TGCGCCAGCAGCTTGGGAGAGCGGAACACCGGGGAGCTGTTTTTT.

The chain couples TRBV5-1 to TRBJ1-4, with D unresolved. Germline V gives CDR1 SGHRS, CDR2 YFSETQ. This CDR3 has 13 residues. V was trimmed by 4 bases and J by 7 bases, leaving 11 bases between them. The CDR3 here is CASSPEDFEKLFF. CDR3 coding DNA: TGCGCCAGCAGCCCGGAAGACTTTGAAAAACTGTTTTTT.

This clone was found a few times. The CDR3 sequence: CASRGGLAEKQFF. DNA for the CDR3: TGTGCCAGCAGGGGAGGACTAGCGGAAAAGCAGTTCTTC. The rearrangement uses TRBV6-5 and TRBJ2-1; 10 bases are shared with TRBD2. The CDR3 extends over 13 amino acids. V shed 6 bases, J shed 11 bases, and the junction held 7 bases outside the gene matches. CDR1 MNHEY and CDR2 SVGAGI come from the germline V gene.

The chain is built from TRBV30 and TRBJ1-4; D is unresolved. V shed 0 bases and J shed 0 bases, with 5 bases lying between them. Germline V gene sequence: CDR1 GTSNPN, CDR2 SVGIG (reference sequence). The CDR3 length is 14 residues. The CDR3 DNA reads as TGTGCCTGGAGTGTACGGGCAACTAATGAAAAACTGTTTTTT. Its protein is CAWSVRATNEKLFF.

The chain is built from TRBV18 and TRBJ2-1; maybe TRBD2 (5 bases). There are 13 residues in the CDR3. The V gene lost 3 bases and the J gene lost 7 bases, with 10 bases spanning the gap. Germline lookup yields CDR1 KGHSH and CDR2 LQKENI. The CDR3 loop reads CASSPVGANEQFF. CDR3 DNA sequence: TGTGCCAGCTCACCGGTGGGAGCGAATGAGCAGTTCTTC.

The chain has TRBV6-5 and TRBJ1-1, with D possibly being TRBD1 (6 bases). In germline, CDR1 is MNHEY, CDR2 SVGAGI. This CDR3 has 13 amino acids. The V end lost 11 bases, the J end lost 1 base, and 14 bases lay between the germline ends. The CDR3 spells CAEGQTRNTEAFF. In DNA form, the CDR3 reads TGTGCCGAAGGACAGACCCGGAACACTGAAGCTTTCTTT.

This clone was observed a few times. This CDR3 reads CASSLETSGAYNEQFF. The CDR3, as DNA: TGTGCCAGCAGCTTAGAAACTAGCGGGGCCTACAATGAGCAGTTCTTC. The chain uses TRBV11-3 and TRBJ2-1, with 10 nucleotides matching TRBD2. The CDR3 sequence is 16 residues long. CDR1 and CDR2 (germline): SGHNT, YENEEA. The J segment lost 2 bases and the V segment lost 0 bases, leaving 1 base of the junction unmatched.

V gene TRBV27 combines with J gene TRBJ1-1; D not certain. Trimming took off 2 bases at V and 1 base at J, with 14 bases between the two ends. From germline, CDR1 is MNHEY and CDR2 SMNVEV (reference sequence). The CDR3 has 16 amino acids. CDR3 sequence (DNA): TGTGCCAGCAGTTTAAATTTGAGGAGGGCGAACACTGAAGCTTTCTTT. It is translated as CASSLNLRRANTEAFF.